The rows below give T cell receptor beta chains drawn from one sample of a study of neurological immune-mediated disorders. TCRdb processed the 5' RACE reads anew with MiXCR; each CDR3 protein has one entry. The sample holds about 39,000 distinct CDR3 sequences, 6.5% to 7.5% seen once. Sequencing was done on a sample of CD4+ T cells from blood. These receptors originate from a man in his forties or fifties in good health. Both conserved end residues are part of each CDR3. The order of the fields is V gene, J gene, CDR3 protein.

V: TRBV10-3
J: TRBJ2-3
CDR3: CAISDLGGASTDTQYF

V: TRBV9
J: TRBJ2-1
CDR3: CASSVGSSSYNEQFF

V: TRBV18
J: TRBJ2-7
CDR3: CASSYSEGNEQYF

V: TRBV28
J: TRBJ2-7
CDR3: CASSRRQSRGGVGEQYF

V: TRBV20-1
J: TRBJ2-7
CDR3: CSARDRAREGEQYF

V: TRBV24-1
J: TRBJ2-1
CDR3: CATSEAGPGSYNEQFF

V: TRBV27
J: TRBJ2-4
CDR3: CASSLSISRGLAKNIQYF

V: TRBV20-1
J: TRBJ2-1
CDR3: CSELQPSYNEQFF

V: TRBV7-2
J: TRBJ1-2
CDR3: CASSLEGFNYGYTF

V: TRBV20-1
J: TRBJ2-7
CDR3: CSATPWDRNSYEQYF

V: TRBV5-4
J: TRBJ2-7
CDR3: CASSSGLAGGEREQYF

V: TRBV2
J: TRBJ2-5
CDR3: CASSAGGAETQYF

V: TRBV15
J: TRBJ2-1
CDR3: CATSRGSGTGLDEQFF

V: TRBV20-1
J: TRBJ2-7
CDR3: CSARPGVRAVSSGLAYEQYF

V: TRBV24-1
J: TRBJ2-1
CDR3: CATSDLRGSSYNEQFF

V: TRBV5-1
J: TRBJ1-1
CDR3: CASSLYPQTGLSTEAFF

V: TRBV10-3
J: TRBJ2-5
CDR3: CAIGSNKETQYF

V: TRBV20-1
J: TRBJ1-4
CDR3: CSASGPNEKLFF

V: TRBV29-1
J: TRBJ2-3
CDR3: CSVELTPNDTQYF

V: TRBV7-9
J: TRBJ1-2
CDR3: CASSLAGADRGKGYTF

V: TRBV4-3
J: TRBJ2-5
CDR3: CASSQDRGGTQYF

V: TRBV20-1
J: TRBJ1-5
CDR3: CSARGDRLRPQHF

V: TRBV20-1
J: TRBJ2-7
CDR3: CSASWTSGRSPYEQYF

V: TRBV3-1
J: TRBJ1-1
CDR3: CASSPNPTGNTEAFF

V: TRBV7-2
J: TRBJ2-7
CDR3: CASSAGQGPYEQYF

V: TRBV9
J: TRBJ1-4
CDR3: CASSATGLNEKLFF